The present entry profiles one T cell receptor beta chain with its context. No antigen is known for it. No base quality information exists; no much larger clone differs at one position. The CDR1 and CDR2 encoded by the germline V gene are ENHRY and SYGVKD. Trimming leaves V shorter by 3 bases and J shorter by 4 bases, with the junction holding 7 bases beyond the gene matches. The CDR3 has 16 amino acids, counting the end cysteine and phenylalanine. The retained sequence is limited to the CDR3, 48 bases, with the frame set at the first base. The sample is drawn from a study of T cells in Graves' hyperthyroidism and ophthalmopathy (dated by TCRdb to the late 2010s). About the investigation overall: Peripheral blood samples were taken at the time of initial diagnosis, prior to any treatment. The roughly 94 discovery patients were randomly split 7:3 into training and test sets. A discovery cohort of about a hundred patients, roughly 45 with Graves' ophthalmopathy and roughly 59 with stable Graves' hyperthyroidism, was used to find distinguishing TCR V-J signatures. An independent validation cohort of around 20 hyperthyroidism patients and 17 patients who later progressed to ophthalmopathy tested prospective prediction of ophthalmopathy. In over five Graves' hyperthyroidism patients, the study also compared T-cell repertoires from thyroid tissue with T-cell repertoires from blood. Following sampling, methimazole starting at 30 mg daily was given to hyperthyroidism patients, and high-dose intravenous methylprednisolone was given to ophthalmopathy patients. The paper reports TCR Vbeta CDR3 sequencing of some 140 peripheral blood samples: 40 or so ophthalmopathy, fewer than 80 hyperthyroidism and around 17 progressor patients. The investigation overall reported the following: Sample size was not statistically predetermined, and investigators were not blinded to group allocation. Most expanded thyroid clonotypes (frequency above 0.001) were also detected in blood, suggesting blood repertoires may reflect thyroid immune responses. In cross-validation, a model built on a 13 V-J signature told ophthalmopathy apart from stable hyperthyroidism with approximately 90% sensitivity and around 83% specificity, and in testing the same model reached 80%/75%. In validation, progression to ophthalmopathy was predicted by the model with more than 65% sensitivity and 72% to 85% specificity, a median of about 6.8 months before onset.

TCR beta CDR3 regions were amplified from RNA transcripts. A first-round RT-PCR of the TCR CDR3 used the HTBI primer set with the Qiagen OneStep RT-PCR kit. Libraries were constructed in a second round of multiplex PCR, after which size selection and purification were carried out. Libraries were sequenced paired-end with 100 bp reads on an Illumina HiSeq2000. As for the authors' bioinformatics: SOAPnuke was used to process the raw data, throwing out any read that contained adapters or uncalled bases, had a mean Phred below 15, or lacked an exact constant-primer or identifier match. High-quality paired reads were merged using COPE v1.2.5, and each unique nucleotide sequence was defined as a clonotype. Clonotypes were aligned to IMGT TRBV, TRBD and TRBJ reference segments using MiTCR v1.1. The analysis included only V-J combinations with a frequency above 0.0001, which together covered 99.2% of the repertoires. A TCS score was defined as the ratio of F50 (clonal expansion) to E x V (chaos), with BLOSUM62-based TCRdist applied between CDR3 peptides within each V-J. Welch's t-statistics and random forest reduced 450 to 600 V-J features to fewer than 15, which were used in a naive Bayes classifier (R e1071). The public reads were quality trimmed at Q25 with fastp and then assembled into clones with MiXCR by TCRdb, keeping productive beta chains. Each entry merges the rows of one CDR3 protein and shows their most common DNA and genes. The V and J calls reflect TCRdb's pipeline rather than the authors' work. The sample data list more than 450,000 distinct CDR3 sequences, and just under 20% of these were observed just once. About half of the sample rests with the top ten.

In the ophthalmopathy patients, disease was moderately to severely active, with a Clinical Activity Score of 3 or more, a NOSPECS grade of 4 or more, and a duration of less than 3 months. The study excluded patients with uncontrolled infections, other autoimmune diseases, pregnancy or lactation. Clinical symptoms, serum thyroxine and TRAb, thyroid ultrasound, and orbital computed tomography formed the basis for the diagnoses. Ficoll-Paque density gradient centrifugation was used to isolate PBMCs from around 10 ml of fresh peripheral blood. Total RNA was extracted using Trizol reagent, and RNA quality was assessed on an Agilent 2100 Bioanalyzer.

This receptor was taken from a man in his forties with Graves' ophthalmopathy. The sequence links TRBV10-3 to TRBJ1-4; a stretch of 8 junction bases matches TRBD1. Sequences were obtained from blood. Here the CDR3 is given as CAISDGTGDFNEKLFF. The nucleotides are TGTGCCATCAGTGATGGGACAGGTGATTTTAATGAAAAACTGTTTTTT.